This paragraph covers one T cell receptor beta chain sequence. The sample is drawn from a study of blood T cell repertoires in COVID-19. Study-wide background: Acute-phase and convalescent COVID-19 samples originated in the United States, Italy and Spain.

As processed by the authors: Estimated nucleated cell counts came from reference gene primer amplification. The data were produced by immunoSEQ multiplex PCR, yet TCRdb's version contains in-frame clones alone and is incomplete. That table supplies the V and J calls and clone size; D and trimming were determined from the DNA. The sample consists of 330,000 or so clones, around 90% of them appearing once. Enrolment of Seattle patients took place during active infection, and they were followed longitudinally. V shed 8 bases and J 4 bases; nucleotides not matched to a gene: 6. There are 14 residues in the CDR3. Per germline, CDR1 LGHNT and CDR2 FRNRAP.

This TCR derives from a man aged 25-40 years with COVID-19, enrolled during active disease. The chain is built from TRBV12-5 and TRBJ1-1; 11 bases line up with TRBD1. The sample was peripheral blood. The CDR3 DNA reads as TGTGCTAGTCTCGGGACAGGGGGTCCCACTGAAGCTTTCTTT. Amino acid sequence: CASLGTGGPTEAFF. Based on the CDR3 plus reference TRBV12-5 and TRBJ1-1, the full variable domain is DARVTQTPRHKVTEMGQEVTMRCQPILGHNTVFWYRQTMMQGLELLAYFRNRAPLDDSGMPKDRFSAEMPDATLATLKIQPSEPRDSAVYFCASLGTGGPTEAFFGQGTRLTVV.